What follows are 23 T cell receptor beta chains derived from one specimen sequenced in a study of cytomegalovirus exposure and HLA in healthy donors. Generated by immunoSEQ multiplex PCR, the TCRdb table keeps only in-frame clones and is missing some. This table holds nearly 200,000 clones, 80% to 90% found once. The sample consisted of PBMCs. These receptors were obtained from a woman aged 25 to 39 in good health and CMV-seropositive.

The count of this clone is one. The chain carries TRBV11-1 and TRBJ2-7; a weak D match, TRBD1 (6 bases). Germline-derived CDR1 and CDR2 are SGHAT and FQDESV (reference sequence). Trimming cost V 1 base and J 3 bases, with 10 bases left between them. CDR3 length: 14 residues. The CDR3 loop is CASSLGGQVYEQYF. In DNA, the CDR3 is TGTGCCAGCAGCTTAGGGGGACAAGTCTACGAGCAGTACTTC.

J is TRBJ2-1 and V is TRBV30, with 9 bases matching TRBD2. The CDR3 loop spans 14 amino acids. CDR1 and CDR2 (germline): GTSNPN, SVGIG (reference sequence). The V segment lost 2 bases and the J segment 6 bases; nucleotides outside the gene matches: 5. The CDR3 region is CAWSIAGVGNEQFF. CDR3 bases: TGTGCCTGGAGTATAGCGGGAGTCGGCAATGAGCAGTTCTTC.

This chain connects TRBV19 to TRBJ2-5, with D possibly matching TRBD1 (6 bases). CDR3 length: 13 amino acids. The germline V gene has CDR1 LNHDA and CDR2 SQIVND (reference sequence). Trimming pared 5 bases from V and 5 bases from J, leaving 12 bases between. CDR3 nucleotides: TGTGCCAGTAGTCTGCAGGGGTCGGAGACCCAGTACTTC. Protein product: CASSLQGSETQYF.

The chain couples TRBV5-1 to TRBJ2-7; unclear D gene. V dropped 4 bases and J dropped 0 bases, with 8 bases sitting between them. CDR3 length: 13 residues. Germline CDR1 and CDR2: SGHRS and YFSETQ. The CDR3 here is CASSAQFSYEQYF. The CDR3 DNA sequence: TGCGCCAGCAGCGCACAGTTCTCCTACGAGCAGTACTTC.

V is TRBV27 and J is TRBJ2-7, with 7 bases that match TRBD1. Germline V gives CDR1 MNHEY, CDR2 SMNVEV (reference sequence). The CDR3 runs to 18 residues. Germline trimming cut 3 bases from V and 0 bases from J; bases unmatched to any gene: 14. DNA for the CDR3: TGTGCCAGCAGTTTTCGCTCCACCGGGACAGCCTTCTCCTACGAGCAGTACTTC. Its translation is CASSFRSTGTAFSYEQYF.

The gene calls are TRBV5-1 and TRBJ2-1, with TRBD1 as a possible D gene (5 bases). The CDR3 consists of 15 residues. CDR1 and CDR2 (germline): SGHRS, YFSETQ. The V end lost 0 bases, the J end lost 2 bases, and 9 bases lay between the germline ends. This CDR3 is CASSLDSGTYNEQFF. The CDR3 DNA reads TGCGCCAGCAGCTTGGATTCAGGGACCTACAATGAGCAGTTCTTC. The full variable domain, completed using reference TRBV5-1 and TRBJ2-1, is KAGVTQTPRYLIKTRGQQVTLSCSPISGHRSVSWYQQTPGQGLQFLFEYFSETQRNKGNFPGRFSGRQFSNSRSEMNVSTLELGDSALYLCASSLDSGTYNEQFFGPGTRLTVL.

This clone was recorded a few times. The chain carries TRBV6-1 and TRBJ2-3, with 8 bases matching TRBD2. Germline CDR1 reads MNHNS; CDR2 reads SASEGT. This CDR3 spans 15 amino acids. The V and J ends lost 6 bases and 2 bases, in that order; junction bases with no gene match: 7. DNA of the CDR3: TGTGCCAGCAGCGGGGGGGGGCTATACACAGATACGCAGTATTTT. Its translation is CASSGGGLYTDTQYF.

This clone has more than one count but fewer than ten. The V and J genes are TRBV9 and TRBJ2-5, with 9 bases aligning to TRBD2. CDR3 length: 13 amino acids. The germline V gene encodes CDR1 SGDLS and CDR2 YYNGEE. V lost 4 bases to trimming and J lost 4 bases; unmatched junction nucleotides: 2. CDR3 bases: TGTGCCAGCAGCTCGACTAGCGGAGAGACCCAGTACTTC. Protein sequence: CASSSTSGETQYF.

The genes are TRBV29-1 and TRBJ2-7; 9 bases fit TRBD2. The CDR3 has 15 amino acids. The germline V gene encodes CDR1 SQVTM and CDR2 ANQGSEA. V shed 0 bases, J shed 6 bases, and the junction held 9 bases outside the gene matches. CDR3 nucleotides: TGCAGCGTTGAAGATGAGACCGGCGGGGGGGTCGAGCAGTACTTC. Protein: CSVEDETGGGVEQYF.

The genes are TRBV7-8 and TRBJ2-3, with D possibly being TRBD1 (5 bases). CDR3 length equals 16 residues. Trimming took off 5 bases at V and 0 bases at J, with 15 bases between the two ends. CDR1 is SGHVS and CDR2 is FQNEAQ in the germline V gene. CDR3 residues: CASSRLSGASTDTQYF. The CDR3 nucleotides read TGTGCCAGCAGCCGCCTGAGTGGGGCTAGCACAGATACGCAGTATTTT.

This clone was observed once. The V call is TRBV28, the J call TRBJ1-2, with D unresolved. Trimming removed 6 bases at V and 2 bases at J, with 7 bases between. CDR1 is MDHEN, CDR2 SYDVKM, per germline. CDR3 length: 12 residues. The CDR3 DNA reads TGTGCCAGCAGACTTCGGAACTATGGCTACACCTTC. It encodes CASRLRNYGYTF.

The chain is built from TRBV19 and TRBJ2-7, with 8 nucleotides matching TRBD2. The CDR3 runs to 15 residues. The germline V gene has CDR1 LNHDA and CDR2 SQIVND (reference sequence). The J segment lost 1 base and the V segment lost 3 bases, leaving 5 bases of the junction unmatched. The CDR3 coding sequence is TGTGCCAGTAGTATTTTTGCGGGAGGTTCCTACGAGCAGTACTTC. It yields the protein CASSIFAGGSYEQYF.

The chain uses TRBV11-3 and TRBJ2-7; a possible D gene is TRBD2 (6 bases). The CDR3 is made up of 13 amino acids. V gave up 0 bases and J gave up 3 bases, with 6 bases separating them. Germline values: CDR1 SGHNT, CDR2 YENEEA. The CDR3 protein is CASSLDGGYEQYF. The CDR3 DNA is TGTGCCAGCAGCTTAGACGGGGGCTACGAGCAGTACTTC.

This clone was picked up one time. The rearrangement links TRBV29-1 to TRBJ2-1, with TRBD1 identical over 7 bases. CDR3 size: 12 residues. Germline V gene data show CDR1 as SQVTM and CDR2 as ANQGSEA. V was pared by 7 bases and J by 4 bases, with 4 bases of the junction left unmatched. CDR3 in amino acids: CSASGQYNEQFF. The CDR3 nucleotides read TGCAGCGCTTCGGGACAGTACAATGAGCAGTTCTTC.

This chain joins TRBV7-8 and TRBJ1-5, with D tentatively TRBD1 (5 bases). Looked up from germline, CDR1 is SGHVS and CDR2 is FQNEAQ. The V gene lost 4 bases and the J gene lost 1 base, with 14 bases spanning the gap. CDR3 size: 16 residues. CDR3 in DNA: TGTGCCAGCAGCTCCGGGGGGTGGGGGAGCAATCAGCCCCAGCATTTT. This gives the protein CASSSGGWGSNQPQHF.

The chain recombines TRBV5-1 with TRBJ2-2; no definite D call. With 0 bases removed from V and 6 bases from J, the gap between germline ends came to 6 bases. Germline CDR1 is SGHRS and CDR2 is YFSETQ. The CDR3 is 13 amino acids. The CDR3 sequence is CASSLGSAGELFF. In DNA form, the CDR3 reads TGCGCCAGCAGCTTGGGTTCGGCCGGGGAGCTGTTTTTT.

The chain carries TRBV2 and TRBJ1-4; 9 bases are shared with TRBD1. Trimming cost V 6 bases and J 0 bases; bases outside gene matches: 2. Germline CDR1 is SNHLY and CDR2 is FYNNEI. The length of the CDR3 is 15 residues. CDR3 nucleotides: TGTGCCAGCAGAAGACAGGGGGCAACTAATGAAAAACTGTTTTTT. Its translation is CASRRQGATNEKLFF.

This chain uses TRBV2 with TRBJ1-2; weak D call: TRBD1 (6 bases). CDR1 is SNHLY and CDR2 is FYNNEI in the germline V gene. The CDR3 runs 16 residues. With 2 bases removed from V and 4 bases from J, the gap between germline ends came to 17 bases. This CDR3 is CASSELGAGPSYGYTF. The CDR3 region has the DNA TGTGCCAGCAGTGAATTGGGGGCGGGCCCCTCCTATGGCTACACCTTC.

The V and J genes are TRBV28 and TRBJ2-2; a possible D gene is TRBD2 (6 bases). Germline V gene data show CDR1 as MDHEN and CDR2 as SYDVKM. Between the trimmed V and J ends, which lost 6 bases and 7 bases, there was a span of 15 bases. This CDR3 region has 14 residues. The DNA for the CDR3 is TGTGCCAGCAGGACGCCCGGGGGATACGGGGAGCTGTTTTTT. Residues: CASRTPGGYGELFF.

This clone is a singleton in its sample. The chain recombines TRBV7-2 with TRBJ2-7; D perhaps matches TRBD1 (6 bases). In germline, CDR1 is SGHTA, CDR2 FQGNSA. V was shortened by 0 bases and J by 3 bases, with 15 bases between the two germline ends. The CDR3 has 16 amino acids. In DNA form, the CDR3 reads TGTGCCAGCAGCTTAGCGGGAATGGAAGGGGGCTACGAGCAGTACTTC. Translating gives CASSLAGMEGGYEQYF.

The rearrangement uses TRBV13 and TRBJ2-7; maybe TRBD1 (5 bases). CDR1 and CDR2 from the germline V gene are PRHDT and FYEKMQ (reference sequence). The CDR3 sequence is 14 residues long. V shed 0 bases and J shed 0 bases, with 6 bases lying between them. CDR3 amino acids: CASSLGRASYEQYF. The CDR3 nucleotides are TGTGCCAGCAGCTTAGGCAGGGCCTCCTACGAGCAGTACTTC.

The rearrangement uses TRBV25-1 and TRBJ2-1; 7 bases agree with TRBD2. Per germline, CDR1 MGHDK and CDR2 SYGVNS. CDR3 length: 13 residues. Germline trimming cut 6 bases from V and 9 bases from J; bases unmatched to any gene: 8. CDR3 nucleotides: TGTGCCAGCAGCAATCCGGGAGGTCGTGAGCAGTTCTTC. It specifies CASSNPGGREQFF.

Comments on this clone: Other DNA sequences from this sample encode an identical CDR3 as well. The CDR3 DNA follows: TGTGCCAGCAGCGCTGGGACAGGCAATCAGCCCCAGCATTTT. Translation: CASSAGTGNQPQHF. The V gene is TRBV2, the J gene TRBJ1-5; 7 positions match TRBD1. Germline CDR1 and CDR2: SNHLY and FYNNEI. The CDR3 has 14 amino acids. Losses at the gene ends were 6 bases for V and 2 bases for J; bases not matched to a gene: 4.